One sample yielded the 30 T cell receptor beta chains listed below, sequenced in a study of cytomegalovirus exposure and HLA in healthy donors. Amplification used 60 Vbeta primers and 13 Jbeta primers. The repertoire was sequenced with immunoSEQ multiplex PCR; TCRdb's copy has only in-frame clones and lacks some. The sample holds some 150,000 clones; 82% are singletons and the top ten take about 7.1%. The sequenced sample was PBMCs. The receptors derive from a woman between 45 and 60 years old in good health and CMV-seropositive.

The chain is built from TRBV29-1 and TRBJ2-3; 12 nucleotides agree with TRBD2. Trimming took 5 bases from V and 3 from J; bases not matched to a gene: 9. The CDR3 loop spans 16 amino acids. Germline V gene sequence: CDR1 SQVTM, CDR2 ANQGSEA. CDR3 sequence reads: CSVWGLAGGPTDTQYF. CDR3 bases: TGCAGCGTTTGGGGTCTAGCGGGGGGGCCGACAGATACGCAGTATTTT.

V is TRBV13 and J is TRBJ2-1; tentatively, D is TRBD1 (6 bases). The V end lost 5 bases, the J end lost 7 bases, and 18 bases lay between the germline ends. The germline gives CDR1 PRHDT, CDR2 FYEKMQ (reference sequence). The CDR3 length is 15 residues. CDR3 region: CASSPPRTRGNEQFF. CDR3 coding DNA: TGTGCCAGCAGCCCCCCTAGGACCAGGGGAAATGAGCAGTTCTTC.

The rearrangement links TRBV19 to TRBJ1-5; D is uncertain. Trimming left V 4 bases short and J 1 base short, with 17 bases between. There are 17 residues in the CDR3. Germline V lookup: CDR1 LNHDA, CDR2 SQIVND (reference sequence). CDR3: CASSNPPWERSNQPQHF. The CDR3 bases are TGTGCCAGTAGTAACCCCCCGTGGGAGCGGAGCAATCAGCCCCAGCATTTT.

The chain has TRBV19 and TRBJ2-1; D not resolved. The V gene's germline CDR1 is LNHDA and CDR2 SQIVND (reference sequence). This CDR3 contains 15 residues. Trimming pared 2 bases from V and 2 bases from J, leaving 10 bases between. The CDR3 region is CASSIRVEAYNEQFF. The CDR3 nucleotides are TGTGCCAGTAGTATACGGGTAGAAGCCTACAATGAGCAGTTCTTC.

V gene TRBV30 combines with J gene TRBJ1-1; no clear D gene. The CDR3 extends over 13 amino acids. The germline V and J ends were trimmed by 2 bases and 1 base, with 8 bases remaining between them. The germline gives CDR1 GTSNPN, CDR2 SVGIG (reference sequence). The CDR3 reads CAWSTTGNTEAFF. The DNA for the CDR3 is TGTGCCTGGAGTACGACTGGGAACACTGAAGCTTTCTTT.

The CDR3 DNA is TGTGCCAGCAGTTTAGGACTCAACACCGGCACAGATACGCAGTATTTT. Translated, it gives CASSLGLNTGTDTQYF. The chain carries TRBV27 and TRBJ2-3, with a tentative D call TRBD2 (5 bases). Germline V gene data show CDR1 as MNHEY and CDR2 as SMNVEV (reference sequence). This CDR3 has 16 amino acids. V was clipped by 2 bases and J by 1 base, with 13 bases between them.

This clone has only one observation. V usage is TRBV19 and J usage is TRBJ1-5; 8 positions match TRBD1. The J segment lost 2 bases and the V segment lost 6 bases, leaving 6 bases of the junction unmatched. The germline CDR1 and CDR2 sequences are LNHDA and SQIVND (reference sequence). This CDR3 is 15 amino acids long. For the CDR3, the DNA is TGTGCCAGTAGCCCGACAGGGGTTGGCAATCAGCCCCAGCATTTT. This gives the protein CASSPTGVGNQPQHF.

This CDR3 is CSVAKDSSTDTQYF. The CDR3 DNA sequence: TGCAGCGTTGCGAAGGACAGCAGCACAGATACGCAGTATTTT. The chain joins TRBV29-1 to TRBJ2-3; D perhaps matches TRBD1 (6 bases). With 4 bases removed from V and 0 bases from J, the gap between germline ends came to 11 bases. This CDR3 is built from 14 residues. Germline assignment: CDR1 SQVTM and CDR2 ANQGSEA.

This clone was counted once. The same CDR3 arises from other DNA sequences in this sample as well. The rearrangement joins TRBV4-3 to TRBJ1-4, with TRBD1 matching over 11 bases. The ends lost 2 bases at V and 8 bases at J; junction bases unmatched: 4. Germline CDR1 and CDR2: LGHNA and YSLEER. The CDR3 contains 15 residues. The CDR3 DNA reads TGCGCCAGCAGCCAAAACCGGGACAGGGGGGAAAAACTGTTTTTT. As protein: CASSQNRDRGEKLFF.

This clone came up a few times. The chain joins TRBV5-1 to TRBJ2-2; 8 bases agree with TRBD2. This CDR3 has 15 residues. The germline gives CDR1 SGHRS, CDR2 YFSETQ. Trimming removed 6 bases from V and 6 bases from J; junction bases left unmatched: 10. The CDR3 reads CASKPGGPSAGELFF. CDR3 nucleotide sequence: TGCGCCAGCAAACCGGGGGGGCCCTCCGCCGGGGAGCTGTTTTTT.

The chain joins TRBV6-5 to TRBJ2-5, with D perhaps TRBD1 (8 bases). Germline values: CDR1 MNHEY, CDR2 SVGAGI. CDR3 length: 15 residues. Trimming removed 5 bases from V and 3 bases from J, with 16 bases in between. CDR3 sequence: CASSPWTGREETQYF. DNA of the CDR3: TGTGCCAGCAGTCCCTGGACAGGGAGGGAAGAGACCCAGTACTTC.

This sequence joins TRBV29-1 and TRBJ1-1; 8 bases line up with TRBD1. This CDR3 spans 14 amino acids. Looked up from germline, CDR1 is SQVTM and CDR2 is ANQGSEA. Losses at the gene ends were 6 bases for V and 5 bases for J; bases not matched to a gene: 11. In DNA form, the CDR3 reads TGCAGCGTCCAGACAGGGGCCTGGGCGACTGAAGCTTTCTTT. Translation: CSVQTGAWATEAFF.

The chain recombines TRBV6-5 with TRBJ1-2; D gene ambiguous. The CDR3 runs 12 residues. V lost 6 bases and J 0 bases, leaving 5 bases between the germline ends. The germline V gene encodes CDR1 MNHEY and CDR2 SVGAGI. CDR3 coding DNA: TGTGCCAGCAGGCAGGCTAACTATGGCTACACCTTC. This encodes CASRQANYGYTF.

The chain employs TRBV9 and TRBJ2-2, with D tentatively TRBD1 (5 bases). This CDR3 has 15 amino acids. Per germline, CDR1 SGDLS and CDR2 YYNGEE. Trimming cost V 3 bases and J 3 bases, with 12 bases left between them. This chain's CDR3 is CASSASSRDTGELFF. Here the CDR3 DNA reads TGTGCCAGCAGCGCGAGCTCCAGGGACACCGGGGAGCTGTTTTTT.

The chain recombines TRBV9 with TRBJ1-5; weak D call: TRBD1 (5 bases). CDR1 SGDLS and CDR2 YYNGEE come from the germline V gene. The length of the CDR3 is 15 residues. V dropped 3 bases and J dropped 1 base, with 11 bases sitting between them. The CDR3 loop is CASSERGGSNQPQHF. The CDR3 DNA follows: TGTGCCAGCAGCGAGAGGGGAGGGAGCAATCAGCCCCAGCATTTT.

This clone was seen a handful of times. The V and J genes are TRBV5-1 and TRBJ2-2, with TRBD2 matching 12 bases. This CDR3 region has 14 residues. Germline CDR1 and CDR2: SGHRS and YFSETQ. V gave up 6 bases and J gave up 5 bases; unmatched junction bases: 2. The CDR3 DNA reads TGCGCCAGCACGGGGACTAGCGGGACCGGGGAGCTGTTTTTT. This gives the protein CASTGTSGTGELFF. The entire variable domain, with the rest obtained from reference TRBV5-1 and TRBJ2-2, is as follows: KAGVTQTPRYLIKTRGQQVTLSCSPISGHRSVSWYQQTPGQGLQFLFEYFSETQRNKGNFPGRFSGRQFSNSRSEMNVSTLELGDSALYLCASTGTSGTGELFFGEGSRLTVL.

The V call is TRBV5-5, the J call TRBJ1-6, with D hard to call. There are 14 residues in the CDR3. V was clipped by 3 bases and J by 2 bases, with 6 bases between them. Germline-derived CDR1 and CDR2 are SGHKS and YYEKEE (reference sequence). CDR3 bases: TGTGCCAGCAGCTCCGGGGCCTATAATTCACCCCTCCACTTT. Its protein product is CASSSGAYNSPLHF.

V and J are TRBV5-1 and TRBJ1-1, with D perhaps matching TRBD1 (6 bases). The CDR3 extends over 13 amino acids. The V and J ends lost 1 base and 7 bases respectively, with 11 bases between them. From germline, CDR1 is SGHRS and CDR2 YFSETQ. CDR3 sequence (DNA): TGCGCCAGCAGCTTGAAGGGGGTAGGTGAAGCTTTCTTT. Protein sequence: CASSLKGVGEAFF.

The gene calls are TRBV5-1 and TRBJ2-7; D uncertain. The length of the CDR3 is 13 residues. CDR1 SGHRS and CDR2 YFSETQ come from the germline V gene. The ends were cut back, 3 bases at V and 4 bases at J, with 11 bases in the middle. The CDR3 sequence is CASSSAGIYEQYF. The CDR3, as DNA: TGCGCCAGCAGCTCCGCAGGAATTTACGAGCAGTACTTC.

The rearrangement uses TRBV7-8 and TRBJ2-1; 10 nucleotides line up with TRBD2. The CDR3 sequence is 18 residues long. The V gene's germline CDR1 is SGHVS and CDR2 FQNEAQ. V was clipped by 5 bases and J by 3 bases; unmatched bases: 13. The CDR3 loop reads CASSARLAGNPSYNEQFF. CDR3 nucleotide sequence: TGTGCCAGCAGCGCCCGACTAGCGGGTAACCCCAGCTACAATGAGCAGTTCTTC.

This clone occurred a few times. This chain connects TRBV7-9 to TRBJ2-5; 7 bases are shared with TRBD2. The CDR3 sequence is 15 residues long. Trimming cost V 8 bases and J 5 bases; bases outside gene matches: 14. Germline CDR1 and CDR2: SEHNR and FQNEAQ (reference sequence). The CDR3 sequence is CASGFPGRGGETQYF. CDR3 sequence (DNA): TGTGCCAGCGGTTTCCCCGGGCGGGGAGGGGAGACCCAGTACTTC.

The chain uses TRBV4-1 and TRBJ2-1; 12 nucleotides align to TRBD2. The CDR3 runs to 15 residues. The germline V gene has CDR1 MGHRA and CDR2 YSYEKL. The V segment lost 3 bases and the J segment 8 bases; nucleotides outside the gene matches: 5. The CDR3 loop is CASSHPSGGADEQFF. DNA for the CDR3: TGCGCCAGCAGCCACCCTAGCGGGGGGGCCGATGAGCAGTTCTTC.

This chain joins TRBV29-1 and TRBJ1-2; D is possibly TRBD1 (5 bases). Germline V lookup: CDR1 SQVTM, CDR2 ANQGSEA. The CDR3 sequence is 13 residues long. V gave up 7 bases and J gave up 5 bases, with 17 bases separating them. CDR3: CSAEFDRDYGYTF. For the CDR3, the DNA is TGCAGCGCCGAGTTTGACAGAGATTATGGCTACACCTTC.

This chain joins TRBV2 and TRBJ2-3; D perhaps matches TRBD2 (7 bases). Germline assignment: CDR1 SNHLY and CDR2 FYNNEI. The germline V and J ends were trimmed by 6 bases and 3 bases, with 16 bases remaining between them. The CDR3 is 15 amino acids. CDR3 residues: CASSLRGARTDTQYF. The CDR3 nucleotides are TGTGCCAGCAGCCTACGGGGGGCCCGGACAGATACGCAGTATTTT.

For the CDR3, the DNA is TGTGCCAGCACCGACTCTAGGGGTGAGCAGTTCTTC. Translated: CASTDSRGEQFF. V is TRBV7-2 and J is TRBJ2-1; tentatively, D is TRBD1 (5 bases). The V end lost 7 bases, the J end lost 9 bases, and 13 bases lay between the germline ends. The CDR3 runs to 12 residues. CDR1 and CDR2 (germline): SGHTA, FQGNSA.

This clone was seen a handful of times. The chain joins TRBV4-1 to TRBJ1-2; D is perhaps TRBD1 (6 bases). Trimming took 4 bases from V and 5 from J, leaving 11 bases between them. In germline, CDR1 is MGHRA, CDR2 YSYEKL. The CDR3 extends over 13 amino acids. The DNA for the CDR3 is TGCGCCAGCAGCCCAGGGGATCGGTATGGCTACACCTTC. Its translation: CASSPGDRYGYTF.

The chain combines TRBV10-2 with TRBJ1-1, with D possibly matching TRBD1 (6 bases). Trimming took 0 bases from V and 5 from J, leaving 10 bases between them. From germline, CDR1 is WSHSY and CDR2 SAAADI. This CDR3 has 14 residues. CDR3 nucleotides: TGCGCCAGCAGTGAGTCCCAGGGGTGGACTGAAGCTTTCTTT. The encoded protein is CASSESQGWTEAFF.

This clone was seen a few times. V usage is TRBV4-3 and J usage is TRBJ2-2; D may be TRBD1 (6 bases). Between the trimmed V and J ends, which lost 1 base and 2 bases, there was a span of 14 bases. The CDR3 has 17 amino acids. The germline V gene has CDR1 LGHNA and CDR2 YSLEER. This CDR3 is CASSQAAGTSNTGELFF. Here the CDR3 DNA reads TGCGCCAGCAGCCAAGCAGCCGGGACATCTAACACCGGGGAGCTGTTTTTT.

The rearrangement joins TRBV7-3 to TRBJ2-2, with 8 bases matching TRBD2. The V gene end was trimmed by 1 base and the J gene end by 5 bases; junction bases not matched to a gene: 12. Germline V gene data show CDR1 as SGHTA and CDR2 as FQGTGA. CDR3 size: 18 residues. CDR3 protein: CASSLRAAGASGTGELFF. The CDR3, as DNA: TGTGCCAGCAGCTTAAGAGCAGCGGGGGCCTCGGGGACCGGGGAGCTGTTTTTT.

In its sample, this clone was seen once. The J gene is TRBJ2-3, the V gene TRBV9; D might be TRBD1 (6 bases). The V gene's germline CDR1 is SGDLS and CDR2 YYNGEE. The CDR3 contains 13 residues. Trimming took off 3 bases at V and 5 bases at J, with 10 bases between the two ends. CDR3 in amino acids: CASSGSGVDTQYF. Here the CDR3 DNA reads TGTGCCAGCAGCGGCTCAGGGGTAGATACGCAGTATTTT.